This paragraph covers one T cell receptor beta chain sequence. The sample holds one count of this clone. The target of this receptor is not known. Per-nucleotide qualities are absent, and no much larger clonotype sits a single base away. The protocol used for the library was the immunoSEQ multiplex PCR assay. For the multiplex PCR, a mixture combining 60 forward primers for TCR Vbeta segments and 13 reverse primers for TCR Jbeta segments was used. The CDR3 region of rearranged TCR beta genes was amplified from genomic DNA with a multiplex PCR assay. On the Illumina HiSeq System, the amplified TCR beta libraries were sequenced as 87-base-pair reads. As for how the authors treated the data: In a later analysis, some 80 million unique TCR beta chains were counted across the approximately 640 repertoires, and approximately 11 million of these chains were shared by at least two donors. Raw reads were error-corrected and collapsed into unique sequences with a nearest-neighbor algorithm that merged closely related sequences to remove PCR and sequencing errors. V, D and J gene segments were assigned by aligning CDR3 sequences to IMGT reference sequences. For a sequence to be retained, a match of at least six nucleotides to both a V gene segment and a J gene segment was required. Rearrangements were classified as productive when the CDR3 lacked stop codons and remained in frame with V and J, and all other rearrangements were classified as non-productive. Following IMGT convention, CDR3 was defined as the stretch from the second conserved V-encoded cysteine up to the conserved J-encoded phenylalanine. Sequences without an unambiguous match to a single V gene segment were excluded from the earlier analysis of about 640 of the donors. An earlier analysis of a few hundred of the donors called V segments functional above 56.7% productive rearrangements and segregating when the between-donor standard deviation exceeded 5%. A statistical classification framework was built for diagnosing cytomegalovirus status from the catalog of TCR beta chain sequences. V and J gene assignment, in a later analysis, came from comparing TCR nucleotide sequences with IMGT/GENE-DB human TR gene sequences. The TCRdist pipeline was used in a later analysis to assign CDR3 sequences and most-parsimonious VDJ recombination scenarios. In a later analysis, each TCR beta chain was defined by its CDR3 amino acid sequence together with its V-gene family, and reads without a unique V-gene family were excluded. A later analysis removed 500 to 650 highly shared, low-generation-probability nucleotide sequences to deal with suspected cross-contamination and a sequencing artifact. For each public chain, a later analysis derived a clonal expansion index from normalized ranks of inferred template counts within each repertoire. In a later analysis, generation probabilities were computed using a VDJ recombination model fitted to out-of-frame rearrangements, and the results were checked against IGoR. In a later analysis, TCR-TCR, TCR-HLA and TCR-CMV co-occurrence was scored with hypergeometric tests, and a repertoire-size bias correction was applied to TCR pairs. In a later analysis, false discovery rates were estimated by permuting HLA or CMV assignments 20 times. In a later analysis, co-occurring TCRs were grouped with DBSCAN, and TCRdist sequence similarity was added when clustering was performed within HLA-allele-positive subsets. Co-occurrence clustering excluded repertoires with fewer than 30,000 or more than 120,000 public chains, plus five with anomalous nucleotide sharing. TCRdb retrieved this table from immuneACCESS and kept in-frame rearrangements only. Not all clones are present; in checked studies, unresolved V genes account for under half, and no reason is known for the remainder. V and J calls and clone size follow that table, whereas D and trimming were derived from the DNA. This sample gives 140,000 or so clones in total; about 75% of them show up just once. The leading ten clones occupy approximately 4.3% of the sample.

The sample comes from a study of cytomegalovirus exposure and HLA in healthy donors (dated by TCRdb to between 2016 and 2019). For context, the study as a whole: In an earlier analysis of under 750 of the donors, roughly 300 Gb of sequence data and 95 million to 130 million unique TCR beta sequences from 150 million to 200 million T cells were reported. Roughly 300 gigabases of sequencing data and around 80 million unique TCR sequences made up an early release that covered several hundred HLA-typed donors. Among the approximately 400 genotyped donors, about 85% belonged to the genetic ancestry cluster associated with self-reported Caucasian donors. The study aimed to test whether cataloging public T cell receptors could reveal signatures of past pathogen exposure. The study profiled the T cell repertoires of 500 to 800 subjects by immunosequencing and related them to cytomegalovirus serostatus. Besides the first cohort of under 700 subjects, a separate validation cohort made up of roughly 120 different subjects was used. To predict cytomegalovirus infection status, the study brought together high-throughput TCR immunosequencing, statistical association of individual TCRs with disease status, and machine learning. In a later analysis, previously published TCR beta repertoires from 500 to 750 donors were re-analyzed and high-resolution HLA genotyping was added so that TCR occurrence patterns could be studied. Rather than drawing on any new phenotypic data, the later analysis identified candidate immune exposures from TCR beta sequences and the way those sequences occurred across donors. An earlier analysis of approximately 630 of the donors applied high-throughput TCR beta sequencing to assess whether each TCR beta V gene segment acted as functional or pseudogenic. Donor age, sex, ethnicity and CMV serostatus were collected together with the repertoire data. A later genetic analysis used genome-wide SNP genotypes for about 65% of the 666 donors, treating that subset as a discovery cohort. All discovery cohort repertoires had been generated using a single sequencing platform. Class I and class II HLA loci were covered by the typing at four-digit resolution. The number of donors typed differed by locus, with about 629-630 for A, B, C, DRB1 and DQB1, more than 500 for DQA1, about 610 for DPA1, and under 490 for DPB1. Several DR-DQ haplotypes were handled as single units for association and clustering because linkage in the cohort was strong. Across some 400 genotyped donors of the cohort, an average of roughly 250,000 unique TCR beta nucleotide sequences per donor were sequenced, and roughly 17% of those sequences were non-productive. Here is what the overall study found, with its caveats: A later genetic analysis reported fewer N-insertions in productive TCRs among donors in an Asian-associated ancestry cluster than the roughly 620-donor mean. According to the authors, the approach could potentially be generalized to other disease states and immunological phenotypes. Specific HLA alleles were associated with 15,000 to 20,000 TCR beta sequences at a false discovery rate of 0.05 in a later analysis. Broadly in line with IMGT annotations, most TCR beta V segments showed up in productive rearrangements about 87% or about 30% of the time in an earlier analysis of about 500 of the donors. A later analysis found that HLA-associated TCR beta chains were more clonally expanded and had lower generation probabilities than equally common non-associated chains. Over 15 rarely observed V segments, including chromosome 9 orphons, were excluded from the earlier analysis of about 610 of the donors because counts were too low. Only TCR beta chains were sequenced in this cohort, and the absence of alpha or paired-chain data limited detectable features. A further reported finding was that TCR beta sequences accurately predicted the HLA-A and HLA-B alleles for most subjects in the first cohort. CMV serostatus was the only immune exposure information available for the cohort. While some public TCRs were present in many individuals, most TCR sequences turned up only very rarely across donors. In a later analysis, most CMV-associated TCR beta chains were found to appear HLA-restricted, with HLA associations seemingly driven largely by CMV exposure. Roughly uniform sequencing depth across donors was assumed in presence/absence analyses, although this assumption may not hold. A later analysis reported that several top co-occurrence clusters appeared linked to parvovirus B19, influenza, CMV and Epstein-Barr virus. In both the original and validation cohorts, the classifier was reported to diagnose cytomegalovirus status with high specificity and sensitivity. Linkage disequilibrium might explain the correlated functional status among segregating V segments, but an unknown experimental factor could not be excluded. A later genetic analysis associated a missense DCLRE1C variant with V-gene and J-gene trimming of TCR beta chains, and an independent cohort replicated the association. Some IMGT-functional V segments, including TRBV6-2 and TRBV6-3, could not be told apart with the 87-base-pair reads, so those segments were excluded. A total of about 180 TCR beta chains were listed by the study as associated with cytomegalovirus. In a later analysis, TCR association rates were found to vary across HLA loci, with the most associated TCRs seen for DRB1 alleles and the fewest for HLA-C alleles. Strong co-occurrence of HLA alleles, especially DR and DQ, made assigning TCR associations to individual alleles difficult. Because HLA typing was unavailable for some donors at each locus, only the typed subset was used in association tests. The sequencing pipeline was judged likely to have produced a cluster of highly shared sequence variants as a technical artifact. In vitro tests confirmed that a few of the cytomegalovirus-associated TCR beta chains recognize cytomegalovirus antigens.

The cohort comprised some 680 healthy bone marrow donors. At the time of sampling, all cohort members were nominally healthy, though unrecorded immune exposures were likely present. The donor was CMV seronegative and belonged to the group of over 350 seronegative cohort members. A peripheral blood sample was collected from each donor, and TCR beta sequencing was performed on peripheral blood mononuclear cells. The Qiagen DNeasy Blood Extraction Kit was used to extract genomic DNA from the blood cell samples. The CDR3 spans 15 residues, from the cysteine through the phenylalanine. This entry keeps only the CDR3 DNA: 45 bases, framed from base 1. Cut back by 1 base and 10 bases, the V and J ends lie 14 bases apart. CDR1 and CDR2 (SGHTA, FQGNSA) derive from the germline V gene.

The material sequenced was PBMCs. This receptor was identified in a man aged 60-69 years in good health and CMV-seronegative. The V and J genes are TRBV7-2 and TRBJ1-6; possibly the D gene is TRBD1, per 5 matching bases. In nucleotides, the sequence is TGTGCCAGCAGCTTAGTGGGCCCCCGGGGGTCACCCCTCCACTTT. Translated, this is CASSLVGPRGSPLHF.